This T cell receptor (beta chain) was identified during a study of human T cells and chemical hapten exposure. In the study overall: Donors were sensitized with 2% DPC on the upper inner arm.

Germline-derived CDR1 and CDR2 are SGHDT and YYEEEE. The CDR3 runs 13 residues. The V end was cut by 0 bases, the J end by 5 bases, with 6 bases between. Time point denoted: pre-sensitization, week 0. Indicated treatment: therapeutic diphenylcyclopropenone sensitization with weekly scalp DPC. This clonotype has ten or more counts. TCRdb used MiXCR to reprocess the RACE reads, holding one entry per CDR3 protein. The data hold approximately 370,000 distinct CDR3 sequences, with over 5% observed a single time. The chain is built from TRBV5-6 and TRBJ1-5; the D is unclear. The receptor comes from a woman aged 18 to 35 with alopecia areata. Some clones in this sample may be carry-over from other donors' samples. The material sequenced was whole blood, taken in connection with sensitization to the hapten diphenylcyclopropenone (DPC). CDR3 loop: CASSLAPYQPQHF. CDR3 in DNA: TGTGCCAGCAGCTTGGCCCCTTATCAGCCCCAGCATTTT. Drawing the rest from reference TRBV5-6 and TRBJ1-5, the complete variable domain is DAGVTQSPTHLIKTRGQQVTLRCSPKSGHDTVSWYQQALGQGPQFIFQYYEEEERQRGNFPDRFSGHQFPNYSSELNVNALLLGDSALYLCASSLAPYQPQHFGDGTRLSIL.